This TCR beta chain emerged from a study of T-cell memory formation after mild COVID-19. The CDR3 length is 13 residues. This clonotype was recorded a few times. TCRdb re-called the 5' RACE reads with MiXCR, one entry per CDR3 protein. Among about 210,000 distinct CDR3 sequences listed, around 26% were seen once. Input material: PBMCs or a T cell subset sorted from them (not recorded which). The V call is TRBV21-1, the J call TRBJ2-4; the D call of TRBD1 is as the table states it, not checked on the DNA. TRBV21-1 constitutes a pseudogene. The sequence came from an adult woman who had mild COVID-19 (a few samples of this study predate the infection). Cell type and time point are not known. In DNA form, the CDR3 reads TGTGCCAGCGGCCGGCGCTTAAAAAACATTCAGTACTTC. Its protein product is CASGRRLKNIQYF.